This T cell receptor (beta chain) appears in the sequencing data of a study of blood T cell repertoires in COVID-19 (dated by TCRdb to 2018 to 2021). About the full investigation: The collaborator samples originated in the United States, Italy and Spain and spanned the acute and convalescent phases of COVID-19. The sample metadata nearly always contained a de-identified subject ID, COVID-19 status, age in years and sex. A freely available public database, intended as a resource for researchers studying the immune response to SARS-CoV-2, is where the repertoires were released. HLA class I and class II types, where available, came from metadata supplied by the sample provider rather than from assay-based typing. The material from the prospective study consisted of cDNA or gDNA derived from T cells, B-cell-depleted T cells, or PBMCs. The samples were drawn from two sources: the first 160 participants of the ongoing ImmuneRACE study, and 950 to 1,500 subjects contributed by 6 global collaborators. The dataset comprised deeply sampled blood TCRbeta repertoires from subjects exposed to, actively infected with, or recovered from COVID-19.

Whole blood was collected in K2EDTA tubes by collaborating institutions according to the institutions' own protocols. For TCRbeta analysis, collaborators shipped samples as frozen whole blood, isolated PBMCs, or DNA extracted from either of those sample types. Trimming accounts for 7 bases at V and 6 bases at J, while the number of junction bases matched to no gene is 5. The germline V gene gives CDR1 as SNHLY and CDR2 as FYNNEI. Including cysteine and phenylalanine, the CDR3 has 14 amino acids. Of all the DNA, just the CDR3 is kept, 42 bases in frame from base 1. On the study overall, not on this receptor specifically: Clinical and demographic metadata were provided uncurated, with the amount varying by source and participant.

Notes on this clone: This receptor's antigen is unknown. Nothing much larger sits one base from this clone, and base qualities are not available.

The immunoSEQ Assay, a bias-controlled multiplex PCR, was used to amplify TCRbeta CDR3 regions from genomic DNA. The study's own analysis went as follows. The number of nucleated cells in each sample was estimated by amplification of reference gene primers within the assay. To quantify the absolute abundance of each unique TCRbeta CDR3 rearrangement, sequence reads were collapsed and filtered. For each sample, productive Simpson clonality was calculated by taking the square root of Simpson's diversity index across productive rearrangements. TCRdb's version of the immuneACCESS table is confined to in-frame rearrangements and falls short of the full clone set. An unresolved V gene accounts for under half of the shortfall where checked; the remainder is of unknown origin. D and trimming come from the DNA, and the V and J calls and clone size come from that table. This sample lists approximately 210,000 clones; approximately 90% were detected once. The top ten constitute approximately 1.2% of the sample.

Source material: peripheral blood. Recombination linked TRBV2 to TRBJ1-6, with 8 junctional bases fitting TRBD1. This sequence was found in a man aged 25-45 years with acute or convalescent COVID-19. The nucleotide sequence is given as TGTGCCAGCACTCTGGACAGGGTTAATTCACCCCTCCACTTT. It encodes CASTLDRVNSPLHF.